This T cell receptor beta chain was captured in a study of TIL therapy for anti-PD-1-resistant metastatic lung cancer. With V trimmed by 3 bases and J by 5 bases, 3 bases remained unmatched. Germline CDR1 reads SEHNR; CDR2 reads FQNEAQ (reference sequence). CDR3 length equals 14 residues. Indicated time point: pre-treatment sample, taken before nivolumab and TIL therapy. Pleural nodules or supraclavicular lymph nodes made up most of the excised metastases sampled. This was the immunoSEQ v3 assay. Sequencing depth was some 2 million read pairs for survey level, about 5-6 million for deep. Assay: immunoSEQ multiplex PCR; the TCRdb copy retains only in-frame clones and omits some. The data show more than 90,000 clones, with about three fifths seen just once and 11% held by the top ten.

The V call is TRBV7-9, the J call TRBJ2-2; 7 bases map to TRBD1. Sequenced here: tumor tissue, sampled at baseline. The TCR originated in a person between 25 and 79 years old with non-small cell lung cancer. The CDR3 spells CASSLTGFTGELFF. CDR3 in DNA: TGTGCCAGCAGCTTGACAGGGTTTACCGGGGAGCTGTTTTTT.